The 12 T cell receptor beta chains given below trace back to one sample, sequenced in a study of blood T cell repertoires in COVID-19. Some clones are missing from TCRdb's copy, which holds only in-frame ones; the method was immunoSEQ multiplex PCR. The data show 90,000 to 120,000 clones, about 93% seen once. The sample comprised peripheral blood. Receptors originate from a woman in her twenties or thirties with acute or convalescent COVID-19.

This chain connects TRBV10-1 to TRBJ1-4, with 9 positions matching TRBD1. J was trimmed by 4 bases and V by 4 bases; bases with no gene match: 7. Germline CDR1 is WNHNN and CDR2 is SYGVQD (reference sequence). CDR3 length: 16 amino acids. The CDR3 loop reads CASSVNGTGCNEKLFF. In nucleotides, the CDR3 is TGCGCCAGCAGTGTTAACGGGACAGGGTGTAATGAAAAACTGTTTTTT.

J is TRBJ1-6 and V is TRBV19, with 9 nucleotides matching TRBD1. This CDR3 comprises 18 residues. Trimming took 3 bases from V and 8 from J; bases not matched to a gene: 14. CDR1 and CDR2 (germline): LNHDA, SQIVND (reference sequence). The CDR3 protein is CASSMLHRDRVGHSPLHF. CDR3 nucleotides: TGTGCCAGTAGTATGCTGCACCGGGACAGGGTGGGGCATTCACCCCTCCACTTT.

The chain couples TRBV7-3 to TRBJ2-5; 12 bases line up with TRBD2. Germline CDR1 reads SGHTA; CDR2 reads FQGTGA. J gave up 4 bases and V 1 base, and 4 bases lay outside the gene matches. The CDR3 totals 16 residues. CDR3 protein: CASSLKTSGSGETQYF. CDR3 DNA: TGTGCCAGCAGCTTAAAGACTAGCGGGAGTGGAGAGACCCAGTACTTC.

This clone showed up just once. The chain uses TRBV30 and TRBJ2-5, with D possibly being TRBD2 (6 bases). Germline CDR1 reads GTSNPN; CDR2 reads SVGIG (reference sequence). The CDR3 spans 15 residues. V was clipped by 0 bases and J by 4 bases, with 15 bases between them. Here the CDR3 DNA reads TGTGCCTGGAGTGTAATGGGGGGTGGTGTAGAGACCCAGTACTTC. It is translated as CAWSVMGGGVETQYF. Full variable domain (remainder filled in from reference TRBV30 and TRBJ2-5): SQTIHQWPATLVQPVGSPLSLECTVEGTSNPNLYWYRQAAGRGLQLLFYSVGIGQISSEVPQNLSASRPQDRQFILSSKKLLLSDSGFYLCAWSVMGGGVETQYFGPGTRLLVL.

This chain connects TRBV7-6 to TRBJ2-7; D gene uncertain. The CDR3 runs 15 residues. Germline-derived CDR1 and CDR2 are SGHVS and FNYEAQ. V dropped 1 base and J dropped 3 bases, with 13 bases sitting between them. CDR3 bases: TGTGCCAGCAGCTTAGGACACACAACCATCTACGAGCAGTACTTC. This codes for CASSLGHTTIYEQYF.

CDR3 sequence reads: CASSLKGAEAFF. The DNA for the CDR3 is TGTGCCAGCAGCTTGAAGGGGGCAGAGGCTTTCTTT. The V gene is TRBV7-8, the J gene TRBJ1-1; 7 positions agree with TRBD1. CDR3 length: 12 residues. The J segment lost 11 bases and the V segment lost 3 bases, leaving 6 bases of the junction unmatched. In germline, CDR1 is SGHVS, CDR2 FQNEAQ.

This clone was observed a single time. This chain links TRBV29-1 with TRBJ2-1; the D gene is possibly TRBD2 (5 bases). The CDR3 has 13 amino acids. V dropped 5 bases and J dropped 11 bases, with 19 bases sitting between them. Germline lookup yields CDR1 SQVTM and CDR2 ANQGSEA. The CDR3 nucleotides read TGCAGCGTTCTCGAGACAACGGGGATACAGCAGTTCTTC. It specifies CSVLETTGIQQFF.

This clone was observed a handful of times. This chain connects TRBV27 to TRBJ1-5, with a tentative D call TRBD1 (6 bases). From germline, CDR1 is MNHEY and CDR2 SMNVEV (reference sequence). The V end was cut by 5 bases, the J end by 0 bases, with 14 bases between. The CDR3 consists of 16 residues. The CDR3 loop reads CASSPRTAYSNQPQHF. CDR3 nucleotides: TGTGCCAGCAGTCCCCGGACAGCTTATAGCAATCAGCCCCAGCATTTT.

This chain links TRBV24-1 with TRBJ2-7; the D gene is possibly TRBD2 (6 bases). Trimming took 7 bases from V and 7 from J, leaving 16 bases between them. Germline loops: CDR1 KGHDR, CDR2 SFDVKD. The length of the CDR3 is 13 residues. The CDR3 coding sequence is TGTGCCACCAGCGCAATTGCGGCGGGGGAGCAGTACTTC. Its protein is CATSAIAAGEQYF.

This clone was recorded only once. This chain connects TRBV4-2 to TRBJ2-7; 9 nucleotides line up with TRBD2. Germline CDR1 and CDR2: LGHNA and YNFKEQ. V dropped 0 bases and J dropped 0; count of bases not matched to a gene: 9. The CDR3 has 18 amino acids. CDR3 residues: CASSQDLQRGAHSYEQYF. CDR3 sequence (DNA): TGTGCCAGCAGCCAAGATCTCCAGCGGGGGGCCCACTCCTACGAGCAGTACTTC.

The chain recombines TRBV6-5 with TRBJ1-5, with D perhaps matching TRBD1 (6 bases). Germline V lookup: CDR1 MNHEY, CDR2 SVGAGI. With 6 bases removed from V and 4 bases from J, the gap between germline ends came to 13 bases. CDR3 size: 14 residues. The CDR3 reads CASSDTGPNQPQHF. CDR3 nucleotides: TGTGCCAGCAGCGACACAGGGCCTAATCAGCCCCAGCATTTT.

This clone was picked up one time. The rearrangement links TRBV7-2 to TRBJ2-5; tentative D call: TRBD2 (6 bases). With 4 bases removed from V and 3 bases from J, the gap between germline ends came to 9 bases. CDR1 is SGHTA and CDR2 is FQGNSA in the germline V gene. This CDR3 is built from 13 residues. Here the CDR3 reads CASSYGGEETQYF. CDR3 DNA sequence: TGTGCCAGCAGCTACGGGGGTGAAGAGACCCAGTACTTC.